This TCR beta chain is from a study of CD4 T cells in relation to SARS-CoV-2 and coronaviruses. Study as a whole: PBMCs were cultured with antigen for about eleven days before TCR beta sequencing. Patient ages ranged from 21 to 72, median 38. Of the patients, about 8 were male, a few female, two Hispanic.

The CDR3 covers 14 residues. The ends were cut back, 1 base at V and 5 bases at J, with 9 bases in the middle. Per the germline V gene, CDR1 is SGHNT and CDR2 is YYREEE (reference sequence). Here immunoSEQ multiplex PCR was the method, and the copy in TCRdb shows in-frame clones only, minus some. The repertoire holds about 30,000 clones, about 70% seen once, with roughly 3.2% in the top ten. This clone appeared a few times. Its antigen remains unknown. J is TRBJ2-2 and V is TRBV5-4; D may match TRBD1 or TRBD2 (6 bases each). The sample was memory CD4+ T cells from PBMCs, cultured in vitro. This receptor was identified in an adult with COVID-19. The CDR3 nucleotides are TGTGCCAGCAGCTTGTGGGGGGCGACCGGGGAGCTGTTTTTT. As protein: CASSLWGATGELFF.